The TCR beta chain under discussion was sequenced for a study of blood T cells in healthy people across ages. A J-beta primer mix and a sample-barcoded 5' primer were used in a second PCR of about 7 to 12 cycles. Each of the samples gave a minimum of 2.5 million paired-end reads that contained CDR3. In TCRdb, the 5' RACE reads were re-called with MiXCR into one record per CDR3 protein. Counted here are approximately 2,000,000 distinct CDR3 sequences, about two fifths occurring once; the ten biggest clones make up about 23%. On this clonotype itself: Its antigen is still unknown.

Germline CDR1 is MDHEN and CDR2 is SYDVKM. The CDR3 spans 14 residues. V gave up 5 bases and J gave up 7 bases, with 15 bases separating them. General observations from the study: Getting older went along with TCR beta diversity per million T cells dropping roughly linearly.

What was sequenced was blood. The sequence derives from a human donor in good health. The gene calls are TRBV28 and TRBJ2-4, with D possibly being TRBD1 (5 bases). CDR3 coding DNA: TGTGCCAGCAGTGGTCGGGCAGGGTGGAACATTCAGTACTTC. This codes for CASSGRAGWNIQYF.